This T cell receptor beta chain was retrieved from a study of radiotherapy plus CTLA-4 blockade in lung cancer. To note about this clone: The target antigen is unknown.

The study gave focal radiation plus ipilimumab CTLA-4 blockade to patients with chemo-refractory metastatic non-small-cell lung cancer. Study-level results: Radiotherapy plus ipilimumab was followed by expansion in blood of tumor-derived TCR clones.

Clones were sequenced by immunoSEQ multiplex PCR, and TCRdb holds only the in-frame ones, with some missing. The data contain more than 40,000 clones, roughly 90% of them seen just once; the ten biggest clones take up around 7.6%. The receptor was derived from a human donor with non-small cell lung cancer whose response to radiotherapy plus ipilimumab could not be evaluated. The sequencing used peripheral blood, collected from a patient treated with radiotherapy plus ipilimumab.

The CDR3 reads CASSVSSPNQETQYF. For the CDR3, the DNA is TGTGCCAGCAGCGTTAGCAGTCCGAACCAAGAGACCCAGTACTTC. The rearrangement uses TRBV11-2 and TRBJ2-5, with unresolved D. V was trimmed by 5 bases and J by 0 bases, leaving 13 bases between them. The germline V gene encodes CDR1 SGHAT and CDR2 FQNNGV. The CDR3 sequence is 15 residues long.